Below are 32 T cell receptor beta chains sequenced from a single sample in a study of blood T cells in healthy people across ages. The second PCR ran about 6 to 12 cycles with a sample-barcoded 5' primer and J-beta primers. TCRdb re-analysed the 5' RACE reads in MiXCR, keeping a single row per CDR3 protein. The sample includes hundreds of thousands of distinct CDR3 sequences, about 48% of them seen just once. The material sequenced was blood. The receptors shown here come from a man aged 25 to 45 in good health.

This clonotype was observed a few times. The rearrangement uses TRBV5-1 and TRBJ1-4, with D hard to call. Germline lookup yields CDR1 SGHRS and CDR2 YFSETQ. CDR3 length: 14 amino acids. Deletions cut 0 bases from V and 6 bases from J, with 9 bases between. In nucleotides, the CDR3 is TGCGCCAGCAGCTTGGCCGGGAGTTATGAAAAACTGTTTTTT. It yields the protein CASSLAGSYEKLFF.

The chain joins TRBV3-1 to TRBJ2-1; D perhaps matches TRBD2 (5 bases). This CDR3 contains 14 residues. Germline-derived CDR1 and CDR2 are LGHDT and YNNKEL (reference sequence). V lost 5 bases, J lost 7 bases, and 15 bases lay in between. The CDR3 region is CASSNLLAANEQFF. The CDR3 nucleotides read TGTGCCAGCAGCAACTTGCTAGCCGCTAATGAGCAGTTCTTC.

This clonotype appeared once. The chain uses TRBV25-1 and TRBJ1-4; D is possibly TRBD1 (6 bases). Germline CDR1 and CDR2: MGHDK and SYGVNS. Trimming removed 6 bases at V and 5 bases at J, with 10 bases between. This CDR3 comprises 13 residues. CDR3 protein: CASRDRQNEKLFF. CDR3 sequence (DNA): TGTGCCAGCAGGGACAGACAAAATGAAAAACTGTTTTTT. Full variable domain (remainder filled in from reference TRBV25-1 and TRBJ1-4): EADIYQTPRYLVIGTGKKITLECSQTMGHDKMYWYQQDPGMELHLIHYSYGVNSTEKGDLSSESTVSRIRTEHFPLTLESARPSHTSQYLCASRDRQNEKLFFGSGTQLSVL.

This chain uses TRBV6-5 with TRBJ2-3, with a tentative D call TRBD1 (5 bases). The V end lost 8 bases, the J end lost 0 bases, and 9 bases lay between the germline ends. The CDR3 contains 13 residues. Per the germline V gene, CDR1 is MNHEY and CDR2 is SVGAGI. CDR3 sequence: CASSGYSTDTQYF. CDR3 DNA: TGTGCCAGCTCAGGGTATAGCACAGATACGCAGTATTTT.

The chain has TRBV4-3 and TRBJ2-5, with D perhaps matching TRBD1 (5 bases). The DNA end is a closer match to TRBJ2-7, so the J assignment may be wrong. Germline V CDR1 and CDR2: LGHNA, YSLEER. The CDR3 covers 20 residues. Here the CDR3 DNA reads TGCGCCAGCAGCCAAGATCGATTGATGCAACTCCAGGGCCCTGAAAACGAGCAGTACTTC. It specifies CASSQDRLMQLQGPENEQYF.

This clonotype was counted a few times. The J gene is TRBJ1-4, the V gene TRBV4-1; D is uncertain. Germline CDR1 reads MGHRA; CDR2 reads YSYEKL. Trimming cost V 3 bases and J 7 bases, with 9 bases left between them. This CDR3 spans 13 amino acids. Here the CDR3 DNA reads TGCGCCAGCAGCCACCCGCAAGGTGAAAAACTGTTTTTT. This sequence encodes CASSHPQGEKLFF.

The rearrangement links TRBV3-1 to TRBJ2-1, with D tentatively TRBD1 or TRBD2 (6 bases each). The V gene lost 3 bases and the J gene lost 7 bases, with 19 bases spanning the gap. The CDR3 is made up of 16 amino acids. CDR1 and CDR2 (germline): LGHDT, YNNKEL (reference sequence). The CDR3 spells CASSQAGGRLGNEQFF. CDR3 DNA: TGTGCCAGCAGCCAGGCTGGGGGGCGCCTCGGGAATGAGCAGTTCTTC.

V usage is TRBV7-9 and J usage is TRBJ1-6; TRBD1 agrees at 10 bases. Germline CDR1 SEHNR, CDR2 FQNEAQ (reference sequence). The length of the CDR3 is 15 residues. V dropped 5 bases and J dropped 7; count of bases not matched to a gene: 5. The CDR3 reads CASSTGQGGNSPLHF. DNA for the CDR3: TGTGCCAGCAGCACAGGACAGGGGGGGAATTCACCCCTCCACTTT.

As regards this clonotype: This CDR3 fails to terminate in the conserved phenylalanine or tryptophan, so it likely reflects a read error. The gene calls are TRBV28 and TRBJ1-1, with D hard to call. Germline-derived CDR1 and CDR2 are MDHEN and SYDVKM. Trimming left V 5 bases short and J 6 bases short, with 4 bases between. The CDR3 loop spans 10 amino acids. In nucleotides, the CDR3 is TGTGCCAGCAGTGGGGCTGAAGCTTTCTTA. As protein: CASSGAEAFL.

This clonotype was counted only a few times. The chain couples TRBV2 to TRBJ2-6; D is possibly TRBD1 (5 bases). The germline gives CDR1 SNHLY, CDR2 FYNNEI. The CDR3 is 14 residues long. V lost 7 bases and J 3 bases, leaving 10 bases between the germline ends. In DNA form, the CDR3 reads TGTGCCAGCACCCCCCAGGGTGGGGCCAACGTCCTGACTTTC. As protein: CASTPQGGANVLTF.

This chain connects TRBV4-1 to TRBJ1-1, with 8 nucleotides matching TRBD1. Germline CDR1 MGHRA, CDR2 YSYEKL. V was clipped by 4 bases and J by 5 bases; unmatched bases: 9. The CDR3 covers 15 residues. This chain's CDR3 is CASSPFQGARTEAFF. Written as DNA, the CDR3 is TGCGCCAGCAGCCCTTTCCAGGGGGCGCGGACTGAAGCTTTCTTT.

The chain recombines TRBV24-1 with TRBJ1-2; D gene ambiguous. V lost 4 bases to trimming and J lost 2 bases, with 7 bases between them. The germline V gene encodes CDR1 KGHDR and CDR2 SFDVKD. The CDR3 contains 13 residues. CDR3 DNA sequence: TGTGCCACCAGTGACCCCGCGAACTATGGCTACACCTTC. Translated, it gives CATSDPANYGYTF.

J is TRBJ2-2 and V is TRBV7-2; a weak D match, TRBD1 (5 bases). The CDR3 runs to 14 residues. Germline CDR1 reads SGHTA; CDR2 reads FQGNSA. Trimming stripped 4 bases from V and 4 bases from J, with 10 bases between. The CDR3 sequence: CASSSDMSTGELFF. The CDR3 bases are TGTGCCAGCAGCTCGGACATGAGCACCGGGGAGCTGTTTTTT.

As to this clonotype: An end of the junction does not agree with germline; a read error may underlie this. The chain recombines TRBV3-1 with TRBJ1-6; TRBD1 might be the D (6 bases). CDR1 is LGHDT and CDR2 is YNNKEL in the germline V gene (reference sequence). The CDR3 covers 15 residues. The CDR3 DNA is TGTGCCAACAGCGCAAGACAGGCTTATAATTCACCCCTCCACTTT. It specifies CANSARQAYNSPLHF.

The chain uses TRBV24-1 and TRBJ1-1; D gene unclear. V lost 2 bases and J lost 6, with 12 bases in between. CDR1 is KGHDR, CDR2 SFDVKD, per germline. CDR3 size: 14 residues. CDR3: CATSDSDIFSEAFF. Written as DNA, the CDR3 is TGTGCCACCAGTGATTCCGACATTTTTTCTGAAGCTTTCTTT.

The chain joins TRBV3-1 to TRBJ1-2; the match to TRBD1 covers 7 bases. Germline trimming cut 2 bases from V and 4 bases from J; bases unmatched to any gene: 4. The CDR3 covers 14 residues. Germline loops: CDR1 LGHDT, CDR2 YNNKEL (reference sequence). The CDR3 is CASSQTDRTYGYTF. CDR3 in DNA: TGTGCCAGCAGCCAAACGGACAGGACCTATGGCTACACCTTC. Combining the CDR3 with reference TRBV3-1 and TRBJ1-2 gives the whole variable domain DTAVSQTPKYLVTQMGNDKSIKCEQNLGHDTMYWYKQDSKKFLKIMFSYNNKELIINETVPNRFSPKSPDKAHLNLHINSLELGDSAVYFCASSQTDRTYGYTFGSGTRLTVV.

This clonotype has a single count. Germline is not matched at one junction end, which may reflect a read error. CDR3 bases: TGTGCCAACAGCTTAGTGGGAAGGGGCAGGGGCAATCAGCCCCAGCATTTT. As protein: CANSLVGRGRGNQPQHF. This chain uses TRBV7-2 with TRBJ1-5; D is perhaps TRBD1 (5 bases). The CDR3 runs to 17 residues. Germline V gene data show CDR1 as SGHTA and CDR2 as FQGNSA.

Turning to this clonotype: One end of the junction does not line up with germline, which may come from a read error. V and J are TRBV28 and TRBJ1-2, with D tentatively TRBD1 (5 bases). This CDR3 is 16 amino acids long. Germline CDR1 reads MDHEN; CDR2 reads SYDVKM. The chain's CDR3 is CASESPSGTGNYGYTF. Here the CDR3 DNA reads TGTGCCTCAGAATCCCCGTCCGGGACGGGAAACTACGGCTACACCTTC.

Only a few counts were recorded for this clonotype. The rearrangement joins TRBV12-3 or TRBV12-4 to TRBJ2-2, with D perhaps TRBD1 (6 bases). Deletions cut 5 bases from V and 1 base from J, with 8 bases between. The CDR3 is made up of 14 amino acids. The CDR3, as DNA: TGTGCCAGCAGTAAACAGGGGAACACCGGGGAGCTGTTTTTT. As protein: CASSKQGNTGELFF.

This clonotype turned up a few times. This chain links TRBV25-1 with TRBJ1-6; TRBD1 agrees at 7 bases. CDR3 length: 14 amino acids. Germline V gene sequence: CDR1 MGHDK, CDR2 SYGVNS. V dropped 5 bases and J dropped 9; count of bases not matched to a gene: 7. The CDR3 nucleotides are TGTGCCAGCAGTCCCAGACAGGGAGTTTCACCCCTCCACTTT. It specifies CASSPRQGVSPLHF.

The chain links TRBV6-2 or TRBV6-3 to TRBJ1-2, with a weak D call TRBD1 (5 bases). Trimming took off 3 bases at V and 4 bases at J, with 21 bases between the two ends. Per germline, CDR1 MNHEY and CDR2 SVGEGT. The CDR3 contains 17 residues. CDR3 loop: CASSYRGRTDFLYGYTF. The CDR3 DNA sequence: TGTGCCAGCAGTTATAGGGGCAGGACCGACTTTCTCTATGGCTACACCTTC.

The rearrangement links TRBV6-6 to TRBJ1-5; possibly TRBD1 for D (6 bases). V shed 0 bases and J shed 4 bases, with 16 bases lying between them. The CDR3 runs to 17 residues. Germline CDR1 MNHNY, CDR2 SVGAGI (reference sequence). The chain's CDR3 is CASSYSKEGVKNQPQHF. CDR3 sequence (DNA): TGTGCCAGCAGTTACTCGAAAGAGGGGGTGAAAAATCAGCCCCAGCATTTT.

This clonotype was seen a few times. The rearrangement uses TRBV29-1 and TRBJ2-1; tentatively, D is TRBD1 or TRBD2 (5 bases each). Germline lookup yields CDR1 SQVTM and CDR2 ANQGSEA. The CDR3 has 12 residues. Trimming removed 7 bases at V and 9 bases at J, with 16 bases between. CDR3 sequence reads: CSAQRTGTEQFF. DNA for the CDR3: TGCAGCGCCCAAAGAACTGGGACTGAGCAGTTCTTC.

The genes are TRBV6-1 and TRBJ1-1; weak D call: TRBD1 (5 bases). Germline CDR1 reads MNHNS; CDR2 reads SASEGT. Trimming took off 9 bases at V and 0 bases at J, with 23 bases between the two ends. This CDR3 has 17 residues. The CDR3 sequence: CASWASGDTAMNTEAFF. The DNA of the CDR3 is TGTGCCAGTTGGGCATCGGGGGATACGGCGATGAACACTGAAGCTTTCTTT.

The CDR3 bases are TGTGCCAGCAGTCTGCACGGGCCGACCTACGAGCAGTACTTC. This translates into CASSLHGPTYEQYF. This chain joins TRBV6-2 or TRBV6-3 and TRBJ2-7; D gene uncertain. The CDR3 loop spans 14 amino acids. Trimming cost V 5 bases and J 2 bases, with 13 bases left between them. CDR1 and CDR2 from the germline V gene are MNHEY and SVGEGT.

This clonotype was observed a handful of times. The chain carries TRBV6-2 or TRBV6-3 and TRBJ2-5, with D possibly being TRBD2 (6 bases). Germline CDR1 MNHEY, CDR2 SVGEGT. The CDR3 covers 13 residues. Trimming took off 8 bases at V and 2 bases at J, with 12 bases between the two ends. The CDR3 here is CASRMEGQETQYF. As DNA, the CDR3 is TGTGCCAGCCGTATGGAGGGGCAAGAGACCCAGTACTTC.

This rearrangement joins TRBV7-8 to TRBJ2-2; 7 bases are shared with TRBD2. The V segment lost 1 base and the J segment 1 base; nucleotides outside the gene matches: 6. Germline CDR1 is SGHVS and CDR2 is FQNEAQ. CDR3 length equals 17 residues. CDR3 residues: CASSLVGRTLNTGELFF. In nucleotides, the CDR3 is TGTGCCAGCAGCTTAGTCGGGAGGACCCTGAACACCGGGGAGCTGTTTTTT.

The chain joins TRBV11-2 to TRBJ2-1; 10 nucleotides match TRBD2. Germline V gives CDR1 SGHAT, CDR2 FQNNGV. Unmatched junction bases numbered 4, after V lost 5 bases and J lost 0 bases. The CDR3 totals 16 residues. The CDR3 loop reads CASSPLAGPSYNEQFF. The CDR3 coding sequence is TGTGCCAGCAGCCCACTAGCGGGGCCCTCCTACAATGAGCAGTTCTTC.

Of note for this clonotype: A read error may account for a junction end that differs from germline. The chain couples TRBV3-1 to TRBJ2-7; D might be TRBD1 or TRBD2, each matching 6 bases. Per germline, CDR1 LGHDT and CDR2 YNNKEL (reference sequence). The CDR3 is 12 amino acids. The CDR3 protein is CVSSRGGYEQYF. In DNA form, the CDR3 reads TGTGTCAGCAGCCGAGGGGGGTACGAGCAGTACTTC.

V gene TRBV11-2 combines with J gene TRBJ2-5; D tentatively reads TRBD1 or TRBD2 (5 bases each). V dropped 0 bases and J dropped 4 bases, with 12 bases sitting between them. The germline CDR1 and CDR2 sequences are SGHAT and FQNNGV. The CDR3 loop spans 15 amino acids. The CDR3 loop is CASSLEAGSGETQYF. In DNA form, the CDR3 reads TGTGCCAGCAGCTTAGAAGCAGGGAGCGGAGAGACCCAGTACTTC.

The rearrangement uses TRBV28 and TRBJ2-1; 10 nucleotides agree with TRBD2. This CDR3 contains 16 residues. From germline, CDR1 is MDHEN and CDR2 SYDVKM. After removal of 2 bases from V and 6 bases from J, the junction contained 7 bases not matched to a gene. CDR3 region: CASSLGAGGRVNEQFF. CDR3 bases: TGTGCCAGCAGTTTAGGAGCGGGGGGGAGAGTCAATGAGCAGTTCTTC. Using reference TRBV28 and TRBJ2-1 for the parts outside the CDR3, the full variable domain is DVKVTQSSRYLVKRTGEKVFLECVQDMDHENMFWYRQDPGLGLRLIYFSYDVKMKEKGDIPEGYSVSREKKERFSLILESASTNQTSMYLCASSLGAGGRVNEQFFGPGTRLTVL.

This chain uses TRBV28 with TRBJ1-1; the D gene is possibly TRBD1 (5 bases). Trimming took 7 bases from V and 7 from J, leaving 16 bases between them. The V gene's germline CDR1 is MDHEN and CDR2 SYDVKM. This CDR3 has 13 residues. This CDR3 is CASIQSGTCEAFF. As DNA, the CDR3 is TGTGCCAGCATCCAGTCCGGGACCTGTGAAGCTTTCTTT.